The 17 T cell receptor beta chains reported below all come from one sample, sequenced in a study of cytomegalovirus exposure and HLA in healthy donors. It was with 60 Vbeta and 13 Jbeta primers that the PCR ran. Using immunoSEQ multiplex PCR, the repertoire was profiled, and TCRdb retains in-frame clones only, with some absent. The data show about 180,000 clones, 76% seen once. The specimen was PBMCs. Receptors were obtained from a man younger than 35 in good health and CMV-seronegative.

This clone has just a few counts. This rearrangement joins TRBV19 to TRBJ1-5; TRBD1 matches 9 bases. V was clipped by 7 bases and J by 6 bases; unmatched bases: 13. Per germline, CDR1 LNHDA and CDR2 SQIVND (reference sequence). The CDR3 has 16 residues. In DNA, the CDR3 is TGTGCCAGTACCGCGAGGGACAGGGTGTCTGGTCAGCCCCAGCATTTT. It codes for CASTARDRVSGQPQHF.

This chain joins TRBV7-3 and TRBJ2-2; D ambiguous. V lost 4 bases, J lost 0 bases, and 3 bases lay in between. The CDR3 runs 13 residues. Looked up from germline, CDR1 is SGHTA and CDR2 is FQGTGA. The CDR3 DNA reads TGTGCCAGCAGCTCCTCGAACACCGGGGAGCTGTTTTTT. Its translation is CASSSSNTGELFF.

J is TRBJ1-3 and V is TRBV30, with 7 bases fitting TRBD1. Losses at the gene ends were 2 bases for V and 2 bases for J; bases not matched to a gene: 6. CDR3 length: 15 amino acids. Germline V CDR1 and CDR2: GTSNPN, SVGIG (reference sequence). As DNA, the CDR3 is TGTGCCTGGAGTACGAGGACAGGCGCTGGAAACACCATATATTTT. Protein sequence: CAWSTRTGAGNTIYF.

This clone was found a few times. The CDR3 loop is CASSHGLAGPSPEQYF. In DNA form, the CDR3 reads TGCGCCAGCAGCCACGGACTAGCGGGACCATCCCCCGAGCAGTACTTC. V usage is TRBV5-1 and J usage is TRBJ2-7, with 12 positions matching TRBD2. V gave up 4 bases and J gave up 6 bases; unmatched junction bases: 11. Germline V gene lookup returns CDR1 SGHRS and CDR2 YFSETQ. The CDR3 extends over 16 amino acids.

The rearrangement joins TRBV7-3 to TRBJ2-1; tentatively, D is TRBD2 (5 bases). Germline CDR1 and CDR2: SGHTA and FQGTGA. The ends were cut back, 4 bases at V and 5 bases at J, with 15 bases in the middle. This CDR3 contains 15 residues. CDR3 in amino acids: CASSSARRNDNEQFF. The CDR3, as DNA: TGTGCCAGCAGCTCGGCCCGGAGGAATGACAATGAGCAGTTCTTC.

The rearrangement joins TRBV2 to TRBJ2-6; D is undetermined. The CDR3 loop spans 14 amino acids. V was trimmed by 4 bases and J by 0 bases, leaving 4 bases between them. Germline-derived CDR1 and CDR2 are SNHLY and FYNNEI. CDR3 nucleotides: TGTGCCAGCAGTGTCCTCTCTGGGGCCAACGTCCTGACTTTC. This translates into CASSVLSGANVLTF.

The CDR3 nucleotides are TGTGCCAGCAGTCCTCCCCTCCAGGGTTATAATTCACCCCTCCACTTT. This codes for CASSPPLQGYNSPLHF. The chain links TRBV27 to TRBJ1-6; D may be TRBD1 (5 bases). Trimming cost V 5 bases and J 4 bases, with 15 bases left between them. This CDR3 spans 16 amino acids. Germline V gene sequence: CDR1 MNHEY, CDR2 SMNVEV (reference sequence).

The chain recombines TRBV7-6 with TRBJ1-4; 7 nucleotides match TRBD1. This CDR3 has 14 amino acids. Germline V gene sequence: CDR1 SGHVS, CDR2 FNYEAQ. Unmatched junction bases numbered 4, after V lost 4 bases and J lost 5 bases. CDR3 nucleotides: TGTGCCAGCAGCTCGGGACAGAAGAATGAAAAACTGTTTTTT. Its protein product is CASSSGQKNEKLFF.

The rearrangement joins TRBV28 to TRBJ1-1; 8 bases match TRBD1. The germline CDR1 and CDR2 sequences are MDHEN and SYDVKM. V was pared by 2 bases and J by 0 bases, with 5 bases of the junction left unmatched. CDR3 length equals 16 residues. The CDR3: CASSLQGANMNTEAFF. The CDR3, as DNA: TGTGCCAGCAGTTTACAGGGGGCCAACATGAACACTGAAGCTTTCTTT. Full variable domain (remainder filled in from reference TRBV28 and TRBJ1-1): DVKVTQSSRYLVKRTGEKVFLECVQDMDHENMFWYRQDPGLGLRLIYFSYDVKMKEKGDIPEGYSVSREKKERFSLILESASTNQTSMYLCASSLQGANMNTEAFFGQGTRLTVV.

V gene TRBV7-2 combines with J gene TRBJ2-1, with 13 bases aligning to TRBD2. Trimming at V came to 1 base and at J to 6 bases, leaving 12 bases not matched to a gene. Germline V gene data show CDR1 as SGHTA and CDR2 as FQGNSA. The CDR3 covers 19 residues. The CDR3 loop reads CASSLVLWGTSGDSNEQFF. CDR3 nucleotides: TGTGCCAGCAGCTTAGTATTGTGGGGGACTAGCGGGGATTCCAATGAGCAGTTCTTC.

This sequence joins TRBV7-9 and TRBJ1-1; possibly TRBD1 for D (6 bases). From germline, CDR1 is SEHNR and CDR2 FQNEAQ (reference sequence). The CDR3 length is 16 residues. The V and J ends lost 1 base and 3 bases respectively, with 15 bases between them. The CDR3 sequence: CASSLGAGALDTEAFF. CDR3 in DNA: TGTGCCAGCAGCTTAGGGGCGGGGGCCCTAGACACTGAAGCTTTCTTT. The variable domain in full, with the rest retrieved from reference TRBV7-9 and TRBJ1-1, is DTGVSQNPRHKITKRGQNVTFRCDPISEHNRLYWYRQTLGQGPEFLTYFQNEAQLEKSRLLSDRFSAERPKGSFSTLEIQRTEQGDSAMYLCASSLGAGALDTEAFFGQGTRLTVV.

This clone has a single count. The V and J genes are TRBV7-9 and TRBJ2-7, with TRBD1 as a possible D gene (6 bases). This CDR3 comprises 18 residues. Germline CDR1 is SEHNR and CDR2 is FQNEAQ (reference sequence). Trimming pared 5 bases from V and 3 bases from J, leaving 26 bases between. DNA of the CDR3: TGTGCCAGCAGCCCAGTGGGCGTTGACAGGACTCCAAGCTACGAGCAGTACTTC. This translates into CASSPVGVDRTPSYEQYF.

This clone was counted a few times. The CDR3 DNA reads as TGTGCCAGCAGCTCCAGTCAACAGGGGAACACTGAAGCTTTCTTT. Amino acids: CASSSSQQGNTEAFF. This chain joins TRBV7-9 and TRBJ1-1; D might be TRBD1 (6 bases). This CDR3 is 15 amino acids long. V was trimmed by 4 bases and J by 1 base, leaving 13 bases between them. The V gene's germline CDR1 is SEHNR and CDR2 FQNEAQ (reference sequence).

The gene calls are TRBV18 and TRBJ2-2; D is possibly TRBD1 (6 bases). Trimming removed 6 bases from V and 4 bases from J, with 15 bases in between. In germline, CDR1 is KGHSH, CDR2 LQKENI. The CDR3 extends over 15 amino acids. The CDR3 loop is CASSPNRVSTGELFF. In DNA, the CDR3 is TGTGCCAGCTCCCCGAACAGGGTGAGCACCGGGGAGCTGTTTTTT. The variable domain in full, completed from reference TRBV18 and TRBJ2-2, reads NAGVMQNPRHLVRRRGQEARLRCSPMKGHSHVYWYRQLPEEGLKFMVYLQKENIIDESGMPKERFSAEFPKEGPSILRIQQVVRGDSAAYFCASSPNRVSTGELFFGEGSRLTVL.

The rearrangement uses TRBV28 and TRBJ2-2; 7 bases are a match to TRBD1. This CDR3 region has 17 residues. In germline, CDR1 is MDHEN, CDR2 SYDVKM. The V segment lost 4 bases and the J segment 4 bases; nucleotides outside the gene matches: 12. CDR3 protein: CASSSSTGLSITGELFF. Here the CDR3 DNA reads TGTGCCAGCAGTTCGTCGACAGGGTTGAGTATCACCGGGGAGCTGTTTTTT.

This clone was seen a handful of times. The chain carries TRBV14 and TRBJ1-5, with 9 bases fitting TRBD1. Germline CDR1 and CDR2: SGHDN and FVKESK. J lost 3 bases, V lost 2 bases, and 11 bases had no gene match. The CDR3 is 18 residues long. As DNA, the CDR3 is TGTGCCAGCAGCCAACGGACAGGGGCTATGCCCAACAATCAGCCCCAGCATTTT. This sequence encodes CASSQRTGAMPNNQPQHF.

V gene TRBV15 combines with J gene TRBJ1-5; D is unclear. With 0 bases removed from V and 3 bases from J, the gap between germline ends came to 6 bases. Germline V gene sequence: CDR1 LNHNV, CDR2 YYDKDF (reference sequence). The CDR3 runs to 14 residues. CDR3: CATSRDRVNQPQHF. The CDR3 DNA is TGTGCCACCAGCAGAGATCGGGTCAATCAGCCCCAGCATTTT.